This T cell receptor beta chain is drawn from a study of beta chain features in type 1 diabetes. This clone was counted only a few times. No antigen is known for it. The same CDR3 arises from other DNA sequences in this sample as well. A CD45RO/CCR7/CD25/CD127/CD95/CD27 panel sorted naive, central memory, regulatory and stem cell-like memory CD4+ cells. Purity exceeded 95% in all sorted populations. What was sequenced were expressed TCRB transcripts, since all of the isolated RNA had been reverse transcribed. TCRdb keeps only in-frame clones here, not all; method: immunoSEQ multiplex PCR. The data contain more than 95,000 clones, 15% to 20% of them singletons. General study findings and limits: Moderately but significantly shorter TCRB CDR3s were found in Type 1 diabetes patients in all four CD4+ subsets.

The CDR3 covers 14 residues. The V end lost 3 bases, the J end lost 1 base, and 9 bases lay between the germline ends. The germline CDR1 and CDR2 sequences are SGHTA and FQGNSA. The chain uses TRBV7-2 and TRBJ2-5; possible D gene TRBD2, 5 bases. Source material: central memory CD4+ T cells from blood. The sequence was obtained from a man aged 18 to 30 with type 1 diabetes. The CDR3 reads CASSFSGGQETQYF. Written as DNA, the CDR3 is TGTGCCAGCAGCTTCTCCGGAGGCCAAGAGACCCAGTACTTC.